Below are 21 T cell receptor beta chains sequenced from a single sample in a study of tumor-infiltrating lymphocytes in primary liver carcinoma. A constant-region primer served to make TCR beta cDNA from roughly 460 ng total RNA. Construction of TCR beta libraries relied on three successive nested multiplex PCR rounds employing slightly modified ARM-PCR. Investigators reported that the first two PCR rounds, at 10 to 11 cycles each, used TRBV1-TRBV30 forward primers with a C-beta reverse primer. TCRdb re-called the multiplex PCR reads through MiXCR, storing one row per CDR3 protein. The sample records approximately 330,000 distinct CDR3 sequences, less than 65% being singletons. The researchers obtained blood RNA from unsorted whole blood and also extracted germline DNA. The sample was peripheral blood. The source is a man aged 35-49 years with primary liver carcinoma and hepatitis B virus infection.

This CDR3 reads CASTLNQGGVFADTQYF. The CDR3, as DNA: TGTGCCAGCACTCTGAATCAGGGCGGAGTCTTCGCAGATACGCAGTATTTT. This chain links TRBV28 with TRBJ2-3, with D maybe TRBD1 (5 bases). The CDR3 length is 17 residues. Germline lookup yields CDR1 MDHEN and CDR2 SYDVKM. V lost 7 bases and J 4 bases, leaving 24 bases between the germline ends.

The chain uses TRBV12-3 or TRBV12-4 and TRBJ2-7; 8 bases fit TRBD2. The CDR3 has 15 residues. Trimming removed 5 bases from V and 6 bases from J; junction bases left unmatched: 12. CDR3 residues: CASSPSGGLGFEQYF. CDR3 DNA: TGTGCCAGCAGTCCGAGCGGGGGACTAGGTTTCGAGCAGTACTTC.

The table lists this clonotype with a few counts. This sequence joins TRBV12-3 or TRBV12-4 and TRBJ1-1; 9 bases align to TRBD1. The CDR3 is 15 residues long. V lost 7 bases, J lost 3 bases, and 9 bases stayed unmatched. The CDR3 is CASTGTGRKDTEAFF. In nucleotides, the CDR3 is TGTGCCAGCACCGGGACAGGGCGGAAGGACACTGAAGCTTTCTTT.

A note on this clonotype: A much larger clonotype is one base distant, so this may be a read error. V gene TRBV6-1 combines with J gene TRBJ2-3, with D unclear. Germline CDR1 MNHNS, CDR2 SASEGT. The CDR3 is 15 amino acids. V dropped 3 bases and J dropped 0 bases, with 10 bases sitting between them. The CDR3 sequence is CASSDQTTSTDTQYF. The CDR3 DNA sequence: TGTGCCAGCAGTGATCAGACAACTAGCACAGATACGCAGTATTTT.

Comment on this clonotype: At one end, the junction sequence differs from germline, possibly due to a read error. The gene calls are TRBV10-1 and TRBJ2-2, with 9 bases fitting TRBD2. The length of the CDR3 is 14 residues. Germline-derived CDR1 and CDR2 are WNHNN and SYGVQD (reference sequence). DNA of the CDR3: TGCGCCAGGAGAGCGGGGGGTAACACCGGGGAGCGGTTTTTT. Translated, it gives CARRAGGNTGERFF.

About this clonotype: One end of the junction is discordant with germline, which a read error may explain. This sequence joins TRBV29-1 and TRBJ2-7, with D maybe TRBD1 (5 bases). Per the germline V gene, CDR1 is SQVTM and CDR2 is ANQGSEA. The CDR3 sequence is 11 residues long. CDR3: CNVAGSYVQYF. CDR3 bases: TGCAACGTCGCAGGGTCCTACGTGCAGTACTTC.

Regarding this clonotype: The junction departs from the called germline gene at one end, perhaps through a read error. The chain couples TRBV7-8 to TRBJ1-5, with TRBD1 identical over 7 bases. From germline, CDR1 is SGHVS and CDR2 FQNEAQ. The CDR3 runs to 15 residues. This CDR3 is CARSLGRGLGQPQHF. CDR3 coding DNA: TGTGCCAGAAGCTTAGGAAGGGGGCTGGGGCAGCCCCAGCATTTT.

In this sample, this clonotype turned up many times. The gene calls are TRBV30 and TRBJ2-7; TRBD1 matches at 8 bases. This CDR3 region has 13 residues. V lost 4 bases and J lost 3; bases outside the gene matches: 5. CDR1 and CDR2 from the germline V gene are GTSNPN and SVGIG (reference sequence). CDR3 sequence reads: CAWKATGDYEQYF. CDR3 DNA sequence: TGTGCCTGGAAAGCGACAGGGGACTACGAGCAGTACTTC.

This sequence joins TRBV11-1 and TRBJ2-1, with a weak D call TRBD2 (6 bases). CDR1 is SGHAT and CDR2 is FQDESV in the germline V gene (reference sequence). Trimming removed 0 bases from V and 1 base from J, with 10 bases in between. This CDR3 has 16 residues. DNA for the CDR3: TGTGCCAGCAGCTTAGCGCGCGGGAAATCCTACAATGAGCAGTTCTTC. As protein: CASSLARGKSYNEQFF.

The chain is built from TRBV6-5 and TRBJ2-5; the D is unclear. CDR1 MNHEY and CDR2 SVGAGI come from the germline V gene. The CDR3 sequence is 15 residues long. V lost 7 bases and J lost 1, with 16 bases in between. CDR3 region: CASNHRTCGQETQYF. CDR3 DNA: TGTGCCAGCAATCACCGGACGTGCGGCCAAGAGACCCAGTACTTC.

CDR3: CASSSSGNHNEQYF. The CDR3, as DNA: TGTGCCAGCAGCTCGAGTGGGAACCACAACGAGCAGTACTTC. The chain couples TRBV11-2 to TRBJ2-7; D call uncertain. V was pared by 4 bases and J by 5 bases, with 15 bases between. CDR1 is SGHAT, CDR2 FQNNGV, per germline. This CDR3 is 14 amino acids long.

The V and J genes are TRBV10-2 and TRBJ2-5, with unresolved D. Germline CDR1 WSHSY, CDR2 SAAADI. The CDR3 has 11 amino acids. Trimming left V 11 bases short and J 5 bases short, with 12 bases between. Written as DNA, the CDR3 is TGCGCCGGCCGGATCCTGGAGACCCAGTACTTC. Translating it yields CAGRILETQYF.

This clonotype was observed a handful of times. The chain couples TRBV20-1 to TRBJ2-5, with D uncertain. This CDR3 is 15 amino acids long. In germline, CDR1 is DFQATT, CDR2 SNEGSKA (reference sequence). The V and J ends lost 1 base and 4 bases respectively, with 16 bases between them. The DNA of the CDR3 is TGCAGTGCTAGAGTTAATAGCTTGAGTTTAGAGACCCAGTACTTC. Encoded protein: CSARVNSLSLETQYF.

This clonotype has ten or more counts. The V call is TRBV4-3, the J call TRBJ1-5; no reliable D call. This CDR3 has 15 amino acids. Trimming removed 1 base at V and 0 bases at J, with 7 bases between. The germline gives CDR1 LGHNA, CDR2 YSLEER. The chain's CDR3 is CASSQVAYSNQPQHF. Here the CDR3 DNA reads TGCGCCAGCAGCCAAGTAGCCTATAGCAATCAGCCCCAGCATTTT.

The sample holds a few counts of this clonotype. This sequence joins TRBV30 and TRBJ1-1; the D is unclear. The germline CDR1 and CDR2 sequences are GTSNPN and SVGIG (reference sequence). Trimming took off 7 bases at V and 4 bases at J, with 13 bases between the two ends. The CDR3 sequence is 12 residues long. DNA for the CDR3: TGTGCCTACTGGACGAAGGGCACTGAAGCTTTCTTT. Protein sequence: CAYWTKGTEAFF.

This clonotype was recorded only once. A read error may explain this, as a much larger clone is one base away. This chain links TRBV6-5 with TRBJ2-7; D tentatively fits TRBD1 or TRBD2 (5 bases each). V was pared by 7 bases and J by 0 bases, with 16 bases between. The CDR3 spans 15 residues. Germline CDR1 is MNHEY and CDR2 is SVGAGI. CDR3 DNA sequence: TGTGCCAGCATGAGAGGGGCCTCGAGCTCCTACGAGCAGTACTTC. Encoded protein: CASMRGASSSYEQYF.

To note about this clonotype: Possible read error: a much larger clone is one base away. The chain employs TRBV6-1 and TRBJ2-3; D possibly corresponds to TRBD2 (5 bases). Trimming took off 2 bases at V and 3 bases at J, with 12 bases between the two ends. Germline V CDR1 and CDR2: MNHNS, SASEGT. This CDR3 is built from 15 residues. The CDR3 DNA follows: TGTGCCAGCAGTGAACTAGTGGGAGTTACAGATACGCAGTATTTT. It yields the protein CASSELVGVTDTQYF.

Ten or more counts support this clonotype. This chain connects TRBV29-1 to TRBJ1-2, with D perhaps matching TRBD1 (6 bases). Trimming shortened V by 6 bases and J by 10 bases, and 15 bases separated the two germline ends. CDR1 is SQVTM, CDR2 ANQGSEA, per germline. There are 11 residues in the CDR3. CDR3 loop: CSVFGDTYYTF. CDR3 in DNA: TGCAGCGTCTTTGGGGACACCTACTACACCTTC.

For this clonotype: Its ends do not fully match the called genes, so a read error is possible. V gene TRBV4-2 combines with J gene TRBJ2-7, with 7 positions matching TRBD2. The germline V gene has CDR1 LGHNA and CDR2 YNFKEQ. The CDR3 sequence is 15 residues long. Here the CDR3 reads CVSSQQAGLSYEQYF. The CDR3 DNA sequence: TGTGTCAGCAGCCAACAAGCGGGACTATCCTACGAGCAGTACTTC.

Worth noting for this clonotype: A read error may produce the germline difference seen at one junction end. This rearrangement joins TRBV29-1 to TRBJ1-2; TRBD1 is a possible D gene (5 bases). Germline V CDR1 and CDR2: SQVTM, ANQGSEA. CDR3 size: 15 residues. The chain's CDR3 is CSVGQGWGMGYSYTF. The DNA of the CDR3 is TGCAGCGTTGGGCAGGGCTGGGGCATGGGCTATAGCTACACCTTC.

For this clonotype: At one end, the junction sequence differs from germline, possibly due to a read error. The chain recombines TRBV11-2 with TRBJ1-1, with unresolved D. The CDR3 totals 12 residues. Germline values: CDR1 SGHAT, CDR2 FQNNGV. CDR3 region: CASRLDHTEAFF. CDR3 in DNA: TGTGCAAGCAGATTAGACCACACTGAAGCTTTCTTT.